The 16 T cell receptor beta chains below come from one sample, sequenced in a study of blood T cell repertoires in COVID-19. Assay: immunoSEQ multiplex PCR; the TCRdb copy retains only in-frame clones and omits some. The sample carries under 250,000 clones, just under 85% recorded once. The specimen was peripheral blood. These receptors were obtained from a woman aged 60-75 years with active or convalescent COVID-19.

This chain uses TRBV27 with TRBJ2-1; 9 nucleotides agree with TRBD2. V lost 7 bases, J lost 4 bases, and 8 bases stayed unmatched. CDR1 and CDR2 (germline): MNHEY, SMNVEV (reference sequence). The CDR3 extends over 15 amino acids. CDR3 in amino acids: CASTGGLAGYNEQFF. The CDR3 bases are TGTGCCAGCACAGGGGGGCTAGCGGGGTACAATGAGCAGTTCTTC.

The CDR3 is CASSIVEGTNEKLFF. The CDR3 nucleotides are TGTGCCAGTAGTATAGTTGAGGGAACTAATGAAAAACTGTTTTTT. V gene TRBV19 combines with J gene TRBJ1-4; D remains unclear. Germline V gene data show CDR1 as LNHDA and CDR2 as SQIVND (reference sequence). V lost 1 base and J lost 1, with 7 bases in between. The CDR3 contains 15 residues.

The chain links TRBV14 to TRBJ2-7; 12 bases match TRBD2. The CDR3 runs to 16 residues. The V and J ends lost 4 bases and 6 bases, in that order; junction bases with no gene match: 10. Germline values: CDR1 SGHDN, CDR2 FVKESK. The CDR3: CASSPPGLAGAGEQYF. CDR3 sequence (DNA): TGTGCCAGCAGCCCGCCGGGACTAGCGGGCGCTGGCGAGCAGTACTTC.

The chain links TRBV19 to TRBJ2-4, with 8 nucleotides matching TRBD1. CDR1 is LNHDA and CDR2 is SQIVND in the germline V gene (reference sequence). This CDR3 spans 20 amino acids. The J segment lost 3 bases and the V segment lost 0 bases, leaving 16 bases of the junction unmatched. CDR3 residues: CASSIEHRDRYNVGKNIQYF. CDR3 coding DNA: TGTGCCAGTAGTATAGAGCACCGGGACAGGTATAATGTCGGCAAAAACATTCAGTACTTC.

The V and J genes are TRBV6-5 and TRBJ1-1; tentatively, D is TRBD1 (6 bases). CDR1 is MNHEY, CDR2 SVGAGI, per germline. This CDR3 region has 14 residues. Trimming shortened V by 5 bases and J by 0 bases, and 10 bases separated the two germline ends. Here the CDR3 DNA reads TGTGCCAGCAGTATAGGACAGATGAACACTGAAGCTTTCTTT. Amino acids: CASSIGQMNTEAFF.

This chain connects TRBV5-1 to TRBJ2-2; TRBD1 agrees at 8 bases. V trimming: 0 bases; J trimming: 6 bases; junction bases outside the gene matches: 10. This CDR3 contains 17 residues. Germline CDR1 is SGHRS and CDR2 is YFSETQ. The DNA of the CDR3 is TGCGCCAGCAGCTTGGAGATCGGACAGGGTGTATCCGGGGAGCTGTTTTTT. This translates into CASSLEIGQGVSGELFF. Full variable domain (rest looked up from reference TRBV5-1 and TRBJ2-2): KAGVTQTPRYLIKTRGQQVTLSCSPISGHRSVSWYQQTPGQGLQFLFEYFSETQRNKGNFPGRFSGRQFSNSRSEMNVSTLELGDSALYLCASSLEIGQGVSGELFFGEGSRLTVL.

The gene calls are TRBV19 and TRBJ1-1, with TRBD1 matching over 7 bases. The germline gives CDR1 LNHDA, CDR2 SQIVND (reference sequence). V lost 4 bases to trimming and J lost 0 bases; unmatched junction nucleotides: 2. This CDR3 has 14 amino acids. This CDR3 is CASSRDSLNTEAFF. The CDR3 DNA follows: TGTGCCAGTAGTAGGGACAGCTTGAACACTGAAGCTTTCTTT.

The gene calls are TRBV6-1 and TRBJ1-2, with TRBD1 matching 12 bases. Germline assignment: CDR1 MNHNS and CDR2 SASEGT. Unmatched junction bases numbered 5, after V lost 0 bases and J lost 3 bases. The CDR3 loop spans 17 amino acids. CDR3 nucleotide sequence: TGTGCCAGCAGTGAAGCGCCGGGGACAGGGGGCTACTATGGCTACACCTTC. Translation gives CASSEAPGTGGYYGYTF.

This clone has a handful of counts. The rearrangement joins TRBV6-6 to TRBJ1-6; D not certain. The V and J ends lost 7 bases and 9 bases respectively, with 16 bases between them. Germline CDR1 is MNHNY and CDR2 is SVGAGI (reference sequence). The CDR3 covers 14 residues. CDR3 amino acids: CASTLEGIPSPLHF. CDR3 in DNA: TGTGCCAGCACCCTTGAGGGTATACCTTCACCCCTCCACTTT.

This sequence joins TRBV7-8 and TRBJ2-1, with 7 bases matching TRBD1. V lost 5 bases and J lost 2; bases outside the gene matches: 12. CDR3 size: 17 residues. Germline V CDR1 and CDR2: SGHVS, FQNEAQ. CDR3: CASSLPPTGSPYNEQFF. CDR3 bases: TGTGCCAGCAGCCTCCCACCGACAGGGTCTCCCTACAATGAGCAGTTCTTC.

This chain uses TRBV6-6 with TRBJ2-7; no clear D. The CDR3 has 14 residues. Germline lookup yields CDR1 MNHNY and CDR2 SVGAGI (reference sequence). Trimming removed 0 bases at V and 3 bases at J, with 9 bases between. CDR3 region: CASSYSSGFYEQYF. CDR3 coding DNA: TGTGCCAGCAGTTACTCTTCGGGTTTCTACGAGCAGTACTTC.

This clone was picked up one time. The chain is built from TRBV5-6 and TRBJ1-6; D not certain. Germline CDR1 is SGHDT and CDR2 is YYEEEE. CDR3 size: 16 residues. The V end was cut by 4 bases, the J end by 7 bases, with 18 bases between. The CDR3 sequence: CASSGEVGSVNSPLHF. In DNA, the CDR3 is TGTGCCAGCAGCGGAGAGGTCGGGTCGGTGAATTCACCCCTCCACTTT.

This clone was picked up one time. This sequence joins TRBV5-1 and TRBJ1-1; possibly TRBD1 for D (5 bases). V lost 4 bases and J lost 1, with 14 bases in between. The CDR3 is 15 amino acids. Germline CDR1 is SGHRS and CDR2 is YFSETQ. For the CDR3, the DNA is TGCGCCAGCAGCGTGACCCAGGGTCCGAACACTGAAGCTTTCTTT. Translated: CASSVTQGPNTEAFF.

The J gene is TRBJ2-3, the V gene TRBV10-3, with D possibly TRBD1 on 5 matching bases. Germline-derived CDR1 and CDR2 are ENHRY and SYGVKD. V lost 2 bases, J lost 5 bases, and 11 bases lay in between. The CDR3 covers 14 residues. CDR3 coding DNA: TGTGCCATCAGTGAGAGCAGGGAAGGAGATACGCAGTATTTT. Amino acid sequence: CAISESREGDTQYF.

The J gene is TRBJ1-5, the V gene TRBV7-8; possibly TRBD1 for D (6 bases). The V end lost 4 bases, the J end lost 4 bases, and 8 bases lay between the germline ends. This CDR3 region has 13 residues. CDR1 SGHVS and CDR2 FQNEAQ come from the germline V gene. The CDR3 DNA reads TGTGCCAGCAGCTCAGGGACAAATCAGCCCCAGCATTTT. It yields the protein CASSSGTNQPQHF.

The chain uses TRBV4-1 and TRBJ1-6; no clear D. From germline, CDR1 is MGHRA and CDR2 YSYEKL. The CDR3 loop spans 15 amino acids. V lost 4 bases and J lost 8, with 15 bases in between. Here the CDR3 reads CASSRYGDSDSPLHF. The DNA of the CDR3 is TGCGCCAGCAGCCGTTACGGGGATTCGGATTCACCCCTCCACTTT.